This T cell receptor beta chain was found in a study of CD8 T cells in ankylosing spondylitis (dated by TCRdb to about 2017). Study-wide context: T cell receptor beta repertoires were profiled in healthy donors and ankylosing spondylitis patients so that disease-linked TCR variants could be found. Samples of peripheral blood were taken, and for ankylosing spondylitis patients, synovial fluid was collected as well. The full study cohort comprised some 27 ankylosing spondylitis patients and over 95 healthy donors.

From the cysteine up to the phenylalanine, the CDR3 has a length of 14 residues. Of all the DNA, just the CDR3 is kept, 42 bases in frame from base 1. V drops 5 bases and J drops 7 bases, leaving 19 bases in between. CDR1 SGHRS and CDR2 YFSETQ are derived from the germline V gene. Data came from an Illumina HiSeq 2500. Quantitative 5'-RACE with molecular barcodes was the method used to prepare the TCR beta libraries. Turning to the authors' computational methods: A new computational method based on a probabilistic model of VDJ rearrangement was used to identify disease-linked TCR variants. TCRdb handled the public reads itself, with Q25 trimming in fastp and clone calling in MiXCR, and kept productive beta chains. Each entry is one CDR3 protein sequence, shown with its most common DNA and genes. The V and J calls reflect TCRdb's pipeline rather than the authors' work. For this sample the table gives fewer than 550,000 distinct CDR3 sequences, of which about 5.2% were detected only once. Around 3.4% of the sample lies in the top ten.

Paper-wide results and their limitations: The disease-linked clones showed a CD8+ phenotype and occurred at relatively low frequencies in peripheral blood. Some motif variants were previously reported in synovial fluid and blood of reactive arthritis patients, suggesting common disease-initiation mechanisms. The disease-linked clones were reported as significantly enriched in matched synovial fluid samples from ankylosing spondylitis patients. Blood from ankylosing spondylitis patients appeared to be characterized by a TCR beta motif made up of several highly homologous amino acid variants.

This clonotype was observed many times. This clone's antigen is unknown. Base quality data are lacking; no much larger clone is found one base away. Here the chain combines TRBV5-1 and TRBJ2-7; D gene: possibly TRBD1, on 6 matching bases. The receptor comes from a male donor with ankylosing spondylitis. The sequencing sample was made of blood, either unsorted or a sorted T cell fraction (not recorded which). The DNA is TGCGCCAGCAGTCCTCAGCAGGGGCAACGAGAGCAGTACTTC. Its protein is CASSPQQGQREQYF.